This TCR beta chain was captured in a study of blood T cells in healthy people across ages. Study-level results: A greater number of naive CD4+ cells and higher diversity distinguished long-lived donors from aged donors. Significant beta diversity loss was already apparent by age about 39, declining roughly linearly.

Staff drew 8 to 10 milliliters of peripheral blood from each donor. The CDR3 contains 14 residues. V was pared by 8 bases and J by 6 bases, with 14 bases between. This clonotype was detected many times. The antigen is unknown. For the second PCR, which ran for about 6 to 11 cycles, a sample-barcoded 5' primer and a J-beta primer mix were used. Through a template-switch adaptor with 12 random nucleotides, each cDNA molecule received a tag. TCRdb fed the 5' RACE reads into MiXCR, producing one record per CDR3 protein. The sample has just under 750,000 distinct CDR3 sequences; approximately 21% are singletons.

This receptor was taken from a man aged 70 or older in good health. Sequencing was done on a sample of blood. The rearrangement joins TRBV12-3 or TRBV12-4 to TRBJ1-6; a weak D match, TRBD1 (6 bases). CDR3 in DNA: TGTGCCAGCGCTTCGGACAGAGCTAATTCACCCCTCCACTTT. Its translation: CASASDRANSPLHF.